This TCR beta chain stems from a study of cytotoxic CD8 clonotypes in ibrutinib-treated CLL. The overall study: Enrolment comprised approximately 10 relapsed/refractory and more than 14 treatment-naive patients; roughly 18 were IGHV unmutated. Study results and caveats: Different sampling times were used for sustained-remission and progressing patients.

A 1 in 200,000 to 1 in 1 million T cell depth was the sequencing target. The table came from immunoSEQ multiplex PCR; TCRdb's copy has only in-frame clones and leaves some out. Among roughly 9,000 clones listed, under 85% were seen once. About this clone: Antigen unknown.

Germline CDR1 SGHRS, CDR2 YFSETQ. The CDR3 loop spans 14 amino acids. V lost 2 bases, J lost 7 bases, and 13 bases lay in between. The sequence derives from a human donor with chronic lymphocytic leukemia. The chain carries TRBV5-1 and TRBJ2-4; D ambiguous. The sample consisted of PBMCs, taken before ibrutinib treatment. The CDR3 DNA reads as TGCGCCAGCAGCTTAAACCCAGTCGGGAACATTCAGTACTTC. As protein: CASSLNPVGNIQYF.